This T cell receptor (beta chain) was profiled in a study of CD8+CD57+ T cells in acquired aplastic anemia. Study-level information: Each DNA sample taken from sorted CD4+ and CD8+ cells came to 2.5 to 4 ug on average. Study-wide results and limits: Controls and patients did not differ significantly in CD8+ Simpson's diversity.

For sequencing, patients were chosen who had shown expansion of CD8+CD57+ cells by flow cytometry. Each of the patients presented with severe acquired aplastic anemia. No patient had been given any therapy when blood was sampled. Template material for TCR beta VDJ and CDR3 profiling consisted of genomic DNA. TCRdb independently ran MiXCR on the reads; one entry per CDR3 protein. Here the sample spans about 200,000 distinct CDR3 sequences, roughly two thirds being singletons. Concerning this clonotype: Its antigen is not known. At one end the junction does not follow the germline gene, possibly because of a read error.

Germline CDR1 SGDLS, CDR2 YYNGEE. The CDR3 covers 16 residues. The chain uses TRBV9 and TRBJ2-3; 9 positions match TRBD1. Specimen: sorted CD4+, CD8+, or CD8+CD57+ T cells (not recorded which) from PBMCs. The TCR comes from a human donor with aplastic anemia. The CDR3 is CASSWGQGASTDTQYF. The DNA for the CDR3 is TGCGCCAGCAGCTGGGGACAGGGAGCTAGCACAGATACGCAGTATTTT.